The 7 T cell receptor beta chains listed next were all sequenced from one sample in a study of blood T cell repertoires in COVID-19. Profiling relied on immunoSEQ multiplex PCR, and the TCRdb table lists in-frame clones only, not all of them. The sample consists of about 300,000 clones, approximately 83% of them appearing once. Sequenced sample: peripheral blood. The receptors shown here come from a woman aged 50 to 60 who had recovered from COVID-19.

The chain combines TRBV27 with TRBJ2-7, with D tentatively TRBD1 (6 bases). Germline values: CDR1 MNHEY, CDR2 SMNVEV (reference sequence). The V and J ends lost 6 bases and 5 bases respectively, with 14 bases between them. The CDR3 spans 13 residues. The CDR3 spells CASSSKTGHEQYF. In DNA form, the CDR3 reads TGTGCCAGCAGCTCTAAGACAGGCCACGAGCAGTACTTC.

This clone appeared a single time. The chain uses TRBV2 and TRBJ1-1, with D unclear. Germline lookup yields CDR1 SNHLY and CDR2 FYNNEI. The CDR3 is 12 amino acids. V dropped 2 bases and J dropped 4 bases, with 5 bases sitting between them. CDR3 DNA: TGTGCCAGCAGTGAAAGCTTCACTGAAGCTTTCTTT. Encoded protein: CASSESFTEAFF.

The chain is built from TRBV5-1 and TRBJ1-1; TRBD1 matches at 9 bases. CDR1 is SGHRS, CDR2 YFSETQ, per germline. The CDR3 is 16 amino acids. V lost 0 bases and J lost 4; bases outside the gene matches: 7. The DNA for the CDR3 is TGCGCCAGCAGCTTGGATCCGACAGGGGGAGGCACTGAAGCTTTCTTT. It specifies CASSLDPTGGGTEAFF.

This clone was detected once. This sample also contains other DNA sequences that code for the same CDR3. The chain recombines TRBV7-2 with TRBJ1-5; possibly TRBD1 for D (6 bases). CDR3 length equals 15 residues. Germline CDR1 reads SGHTA; CDR2 reads FQGNSA. V lost 3 bases and J lost 3, with 12 bases in between. CDR3 loop: CASSLGAGINQPQHF. The CDR3 DNA reads TGTGCCAGCAGCTTGGGGGCAGGGATCAATCAGCCCCAGCATTTT.

CDR3 bases: TGTGCCAGCAGCCCTAACAGGGTCCGGGGCGGTAGGGCTTTCTTT. Protein: CASSPNRVRGGRAFF. The V gene is TRBV7-2, the J gene TRBJ1-1, with D possibly TRBD1 on 6 matching bases. The germline gives CDR1 SGHTA, CDR2 FQGNSA. This CDR3 has 15 amino acids. The V and J ends lost 5 bases and 11 bases respectively, with 24 bases between them.

The rearrangement uses TRBV13 and TRBJ2-1, with 7 bases that match TRBD2. CDR3 length: 13 amino acids. V was pared by 0 bases and J by 8 bases, with 1 base of the junction left unmatched. Per the germline V gene, CDR1 is PRHDT and CDR2 is FYEKMQ (reference sequence). CDR3 sequence (DNA): TGTGCCAGCAGCTTAGGCCGGGGGGATGAGCAGTTCTTC. It codes for CASSLGRGDEQFF.

V and J are TRBV30 and TRBJ2-3; 12 bases are shared with TRBD2. CDR3 length equals 14 residues. After removal of 6 bases from V and 1 base from J, the junction contained 2 bases not matched to a gene. Germline loops: CDR1 GTSNPN, CDR2 SVGIG (reference sequence). The CDR3 here is CACRLAGGTDTQYF. DNA for the CDR3: TGTGCCTGCCGACTAGCGGGAGGCACAGATACGCAGTATTTT.